In this sample, the clone carrying this TCR beta chain turned up a few times. Its antigen remains unidentified. These data originate in a study of T-cell memory formation after mild COVID-19. Study-wide findings and caveats: Whereas later expanders leaned CD4+, clones contracting day 15 to 85 showed a balanced CD4/CD8 makeup.

TCRdb used MiXCR to reprocess the 5' RACE reads, holding one entry per CDR3 protein. The sample holds 150,000 to 200,000 distinct CDR3 sequences, approximately 10% seen once. V lost 1 base and J lost 11, with 21 bases in between. Germline V gene sequence: CDR1 SGHDT, CDR2 YYEEEE. CDR3 size: 15 residues. Source material: PBMCs or a T cell subset sorted from them (not recorded which). The chain is built from TRBV5-6 and TRBJ1-2; tentative D call: TRBD1 (6 bases). This sequence originates from a man between 18 and 29 years old who had mild COVID-19 (a few samples of this study predate the infection). Cell type and time point are not known. This CDR3 is CASSLYALRDTYYTF. The CDR3 DNA reads TGTGCCAGCAGCTTGTATGCACTCCGGGACACCTATTACACCTTC. The variable domain in full, with the rest retrieved from reference TRBV5-6 and TRBJ1-2, is DAGVTQSPTHLIKTRGQQVTLRCSPKSGHDTVSWYQQALGQGPQFIFQYYEEEERQRGNFPDRFSGHQFPNYSSELNVNALLLGDSALYLCASSLYALRDTYYTFGSGTRLTVV.